The 11 T cell receptor beta chains below all came from one sample that was sequenced in a study of blood T cell repertoires in COVID-19. Using immunoSEQ multiplex PCR, the repertoire was profiled, and TCRdb retains in-frame clones only, with some absent. The sample has over 200,000 clones, roughly 84% seen once. Sequencing input: peripheral blood. The source is a man in his forties with active or convalescent COVID-19.

The chain uses TRBV6-5 and TRBJ2-7, with D possibly TRBD1 on 5 matching bases. Trimming removed 6 bases from V and 5 bases from J, with 11 bases in between. Germline V gene lookup returns CDR1 MNHEY and CDR2 SVGAGI. The CDR3 extends over 12 amino acids. The CDR3 loop reads CASRQVLDEQYF. The DNA of the CDR3 is TGTGCCAGCAGACAGGTGCTGGACGAGCAGTACTTC.

This clone was counted a single time. The chain employs TRBV5-1 and TRBJ1-4; the D gene is possibly TRBD1 (6 bases). CDR1 and CDR2 (germline): SGHRS, YFSETQ. The CDR3 runs 16 residues. Trimming stripped 2 bases from V and 1 base from J, with 12 bases between. The CDR3 loop is CASSFRGQITNEKLFF. The CDR3 DNA reads as TGCGCCAGCAGCTTCCGTGGACAGATAACTAATGAAAAACTGTTTTTT.

The chain has TRBV7-3 and TRBJ2-3; 11 nucleotides align to TRBD2. The CDR3 runs to 15 residues. CDR1 is SGHTA, CDR2 FQGTGA, per germline. Trimming at V came to 9 bases and at J to 3 bases, leaving 8 bases not matched to a gene. The CDR3 sequence: CASELAGVRTDTQYF. The CDR3 coding sequence is TGTGCCAGTGAACTAGCGGGAGTGAGGACAGATACGCAGTATTTT. Full variable domain (missing parts from reference TRBV7-3 and TRBJ2-3): GAGVSQTPSNKVTEKGKYVELRCDPISGHTALYWYRQSLGQGPEFLIYFQGTGAADDSGLPNDRFFAVRPEGSVSTLKIQRTERGDSAVYLCASELAGVRTDTQYFGPGTRLTVL.

The V gene is TRBV19, the J gene TRBJ2-3; the match to TRBD2 covers 7 bases. The CDR3 is 15 residues long. Germline CDR1 and CDR2: LNHDA and SQIVND (reference sequence). Trimming cost V 5 bases and J 2 bases; bases outside gene matches: 7. DNA for the CDR3: TGTGCCAGTAGTCCGCAGCGGGGAACCACAGATACGCAGTATTTT. Translation gives CASSPQRGTTDTQYF.

This sequence joins TRBV20-1 and TRBJ2-1; TRBD2 matches at 12 bases. Germline V CDR1 and CDR2: DFQATT, SNEGSKA (reference sequence). There are 14 residues in the CDR3. J lost 9 bases, V lost 3 bases, and 6 bases had no gene match. The CDR3 protein is CSASLAGGLGEQFF. The CDR3 nucleotides read TGCAGTGCTAGTCTAGCGGGAGGGCTCGGTGAGCAGTTCTTC.

The chain has TRBV27 and TRBJ2-3; 11 bases match TRBD2. Trimming removed 5 bases from V and 1 base from J; junction bases left unmatched: 5. This CDR3 spans 16 amino acids. Germline lookup yields CDR1 MNHEY and CDR2 SMNVEV (reference sequence). Here the CDR3 DNA reads TGTGCCAGCAGTCCACTGACTAGCGGGGGCACAGATACGCAGTATTTT. Its protein product is CASSPLTSGGTDTQYF.

The rearrangement links TRBV5-4 to TRBJ1-1; a possible D gene is TRBD1 (6 bases). Trimming shortened V by 5 bases and J by 3 bases, and 14 bases separated the two germline ends. The germline CDR1 and CDR2 sequences are SGHNT and YYREEE (reference sequence). This CDR3 contains 14 residues. CDR3 sequence (DNA): TGTGCCAGCAGACCAGGGGTAATGGACACTGAAGCTTTCTTT. Translating it yields CASRPGVMDTEAFF.

This CDR3 is CASNLGTENEKLFF. The DNA of the CDR3 is TGTGCCAGCAACCTGGGGACTGAAAATGAAAAACTGTTTTTT. V gene TRBV2 combines with J gene TRBJ1-4; tentative D call: TRBD1 (5 bases). Trimming took off 7 bases at V and 5 bases at J, with 14 bases between the two ends. Looked up from germline, CDR1 is SNHLY and CDR2 is FYNNEI. CDR3 length: 14 residues.

The V and J genes are TRBV30 and TRBJ1-3; D ambiguous. Germline CDR1 GTSNPN, CDR2 SVGIG (reference sequence). V lost 4 bases, J lost 4 bases, and 14 bases lay in between. This CDR3 has 14 residues. The CDR3 region has the DNA TGTGCCTGGATGCCCACCAGATCCGGAAACACCATATATTTT. Protein product: CAWMPTRSGNTIYF.

The rearrangement uses TRBV5-8 and TRBJ1-2; 7 bases agree with TRBD1. CDR1 and CDR2 (germline): SGHTS, YDEGEE. The CDR3 spans 17 residues. Trimming at V came to 3 bases and at J to 2 bases, leaving 13 bases not matched to a gene. CDR3 sequence (DNA): TGTGCCAGCAGCTCTACGGGACAGAGCCTCCCGAACTATGGCTACACCTTC. It yields the protein CASSSTGQSLPNYGYTF. Full variable domain (rest looked up from reference TRBV5-8 and TRBJ1-2): EAGVTQSPTHLIKTRGQQATLRCSPISGHTSVYWYQQALGLGLQFLLWYDEGEERNRGNFPPRFSGRQFPNYSSELNVNALELEDSALYLCASSSTGQSLPNYGYTFGSGTRLTVV.

The genes are TRBV5-1 and TRBJ1-1; 7 nucleotides line up with TRBD1. Trimming cost V 0 bases and J 4 bases; bases outside gene matches: 12. Germline assignment: CDR1 SGHRS and CDR2 YFSETQ. This CDR3 comprises 17 residues. The DNA of the CDR3 is TGCGCCAGCAGCTTGGGGTCGTTGGGGCAGGGGGGCACTGAAGCTTTCTTT. It encodes CASSLGSLGQGGTEAFF.